The rows below give T cell receptor beta chains drawn from one sample of a study of cytomegalovirus exposure and HLA in healthy donors. Only in-frame clones appear in the TCRdb table, and some are missing; sequencing was by immunoSEQ multiplex PCR. The table shows approximately 110,000 clones, with 75% occurring only once. Sequencing was done on a sample of PBMCs. The receptors originated from a man in his forties in good health and CMV-seronegative. The CDR3 runs from the conserved cysteine through the conserved F or W. Fields, in order: clone size, J gene, D gene, V gene, CDR3 DNA, CDR3 protein. D genes are given only for firm matches. Size values are once, few and many counts, or a class for expanded clones, and some rows have none.

>-|TRBJ2-3|-|TRBV7-9
TGTGCCAGCAGCGCCCCGGCGCGGGGCGACACAGATACGCAGTATTTT
CASSAPARGDTDTQYF
>-|TRBJ2-7|-|TRBV10-3
TGTGCCATCAGTGAGTTAAATGGGGGGTCCTACGAGCAGTACTTC
CAISELNGGSYEQYF
>-|TRBJ1-4|-|TRBV14
TGTGCCAGCAGCCAAGAGGGTTCAGGGATTTGGCCTGAAAAACTGTTTTTT
CASSQEGSGIWPEKLFF
>-|TRBJ1-5|-|TRBV4-1
TGCGCCAGCAGCCAAGATAGTAACAGGGCTCAGCCCCAGCATTTT
CASSQDSNRAQPQHF
>-|TRBJ2-1|-|TRBV29-1
TGCAGCGTTTTGTCGGGAACCCGGCCGGATGAGCAGTTCTTC
CSVLSGTRPDEQFF
>-|TRBJ2-7|-|TRBV4-3
TGCGCCAGCAGCCCTGGAGGCCGCTCCTACGAGCAGTACTTC
CASSPGGRSYEQYF
>-|TRBJ2-1|TRBD2|TRBV6-5
TGTGCCAGCAACGCGGGGGGGAGCTCCTACAATGAGCAGTTCTTC
CASNAGGSSYNEQFF
>-|TRBJ2-7|TRBD2|TRBV6-5
TGTGCCAGCAGTTACGGGCGGGGGACGTACGAGCAGTACTTC
CASSYGRGTYEQYF
>few|TRBJ1-2|-|TRBV2
TGTGCCAGCAGTTATAGCGGGGGGAGGAATGGTAACTATGGCTACACCTTC
CASSYSGGRNGNYGYTF
>-|TRBJ2-1|TRBD2|TRBV10-3
TGTGCCATCAGTGAAGGTCTAGCGGGAGATGAGCAGTTCTTC
CAISEGLAGDEQFF
>few|TRBJ2-1|TRBD1|TRBV25-1
TGTGCCAGCAGTGAAGAGGGTACAGGGGTCAATGAGCAGTTCTTC
CASSEEGTGVNEQFF
>-|TRBJ2-3|-|TRBV7-2
TGTGCCAGCAGCTTCGGAGCGCGAGCAGATACGCAGTATTTT
CASSFGARADTQYF
>few|TRBJ2-7|TRBD2|TRBV5-1
TGCGCCAGCAGCCCTACTAGCGGGGGGGCCGACGAGCAGTACTTC
CASSPTSGGADEQYF
>few|TRBJ1-5|-|TRBV4-1
TGCGCCAGCAGCCAAGATGGGGGGATCGGCAATCAGCCCCAGCATTTT
CASSQDGGIGNQPQHF
>few|TRBJ1-2|-|TRBV4-1
TGCGCCAGCAGCCAAGTGACAGGCCCTAGGTATGGCTACACCTTC
CASSQVTGPRYGYTF
>medium-sized|TRBJ2-4|-|TRBV7-6
TGTGCCAGCAGCTTAGAAAGGGGAAACATTCAGTACTTC
CASSLERGNIQYF
>-|TRBJ2-7|-|TRBV19
TGTGCCAGTAGTATAGACGGAGGCTACGAGCAGTACTTC
CASSIDGGYEQYF
>-|TRBJ2-3|-|TRBV6-5
TGTGCCAGCAGCAGAGAGTGGCGGGATCCAGATACGCAGTATTTT
CASSREWRDPDTQYF
>-|TRBJ1-2|-|TRBV19
TGTGCCAGTTGGATCTCGGGAGCTAACTATGGCTACACCTTC
CASWISGANYGYTF
>once|TRBJ1-2|-|TRBV2
TGTGCCAGCAGTGAAGCTCGGGGGGCCGGTTATGGCTACACCTTC
CASSEARGAGYGYTF
>-|TRBJ2-7|-|TRBV7-9
TGTGCCAGCAGTTATCGGTACGAGCAGTACTTC
CASSYRYEQYF
>-|TRBJ2-7|TRBD1|TRBV29-1
TGCAGCGTTGAGGACAGGGCCCACGAGCAGTACTTC
CSVEDRAHEQYF
>once|TRBJ2-5|TRBD2|TRBV11-3
TGTGCCAGCAGCCTTAGCGGGCCTCAAGAGACCCAGTACTTC
CASSLSGPQETQYF
>-|TRBJ2-5|-|TRBV14
TGTGCCAGCAGCCAGCCTAGTGGGGAGACCCAGTACTTC
CASSQPSGETQYF
>few|TRBJ2-7|TRBD1|TRBV28
TGTGCCAGCAGGTACCCGGGACAGGGATTCCACGAGCAGTACTTC
CASRYPGQGFHEQYF
>-|TRBJ2-7|TRBD2|TRBV28
TGTGCCAGCAGAAAAAGCGGGGGGATGTCCTACGAGCAGTACTTC
CASRKSGGMSYEQYF
>-|TRBJ2-7|-|TRBV27
TGTGCCAGCAGTTTAGGACCCGGGGGAAACTCCTACGAGCAGTACTTC
CASSLGPGGNSYEQYF
>-|TRBJ2-7|-|TRBV29-1
TGCAGCGTTGAAGGGGAGTACTACGAGCAGTACTTC
CSVEGEYYEQYF
>few|TRBJ2-1|-|TRBV7-9
TGTGCCAGCAGCCCGCTTGAGGGCCCCTCCTACAATGAGCAGTTCTTC
CASSPLEGPSYNEQFF
>-|TRBJ2-2|TRBD2|TRBV4-1
TGCGCCAGCACCCCTAGGACTAGCGGGAGAGGCACCGGGGAGCTGTTTTTT
CASTPRTSGRGTGELFF
>few|TRBJ2-1|-|TRBV29-1
TGCAGCGTTGGAGAAAAATTCCGGTTCTTC
CSVGEKFRFF
>-|TRBJ2-3|TRBD2|TRBV10-3
TGTGCCGCGACTAGCGGGGTTGGGACAGATACGCAGTATTTT
CAATSGVGTDTQYF
>-|TRBJ1-2|TRBD1|TRBV7-9
TGTGCCAGCAGCTTAGGACAGGGGGCGCAAGGCTACACCTTC
CASSLGQGAQGYTF
>-|TRBJ2-1|-|TRBV11-2
TGTGCCAGCAGCTTAGTAACCAGGGCCAATGAGCAGTTCTTC
CASSLVTRANEQFF
>-|TRBJ1-1|-|TRBV2
TGTGCCAGCAGGGTCTGGGCTCTGAACACTGAAGCTTTCTTT
CASRVWALNTEAFF
>few|TRBJ2-2|-|TRBV19
TGTGCCAGTAGTCCCCAGACCGGGGAGCTGTTTTTT
CASSPQTGELFF
>-|TRBJ2-7|-|TRBV7-9
TGTGCCAGCAGCTTTACCTACGAGCAGTACTTC
CASSFTYEQYF
>-|TRBJ2-5|-|TRBV6-5
TGTGCCAGCAGTTACGCCAACGGCGCGGTAGAGACCCAGTACTTC
CASSYANGAVETQYF
>few|TRBJ1-3|TRBD1|TRBV27
TGTGCCAGCAGCGCGACAGGGGGCTCTGGAAACACCATATATTTT
CASSATGGSGNTIYF
>many|TRBJ1-4|TRBD1|TRBV5-1
TGCGCCAGCAGCTTGGACGGGACAGAGCCGGGTGAAAAACTGTTTTTT
CASSLDGTEPGEKLFF